These 7 T cell receptor beta chains share one sample of origin, sequenced in a study of CD8 T cells in ankylosing spondylitis. MiXCR, run by TCRdb on the 5' RACE reads, gives a single entry per CDR3 protein. The sample lists some 63,000 distinct CDR3 sequences; about 6.2% were seen once. Sequenced input: synovial fluid, either unsorted or a sorted T cell fraction (not recorded which). These receptors all stem from a male donor with ankylosing spondylitis.

In this sample, this clonotype turned up many times. This chain joins TRBV29-1 and TRBJ2-1; 11 nucleotides line up with TRBD2. The V gene's germline CDR1 is SQVTM and CDR2 ANQGSEA. The CDR3 runs 15 residues. The V and J ends lost 0 bases and 5 bases, in that order; junction bases with no gene match: 3. The CDR3: CSVEDLAGGDNEQFF. As DNA, the CDR3 is TGCAGCGTTGAAGATCTAGCGGGAGGTGACAATGAGCAGTTCTTC.

This chain links TRBV20-1 with TRBJ2-7, with D possibly being TRBD1 (6 bases). CDR1 DFQATT and CDR2 SNEGSKA come from the germline V gene (reference sequence). The CDR3 extends over 12 amino acids. The V and J ends lost 6 bases and 4 bases respectively, with 13 bases between them. The CDR3 sequence is CSAQGRTYEQYF. The CDR3, as DNA: TGCAGTGCACAGGGACGGACTTACGAGCAGTACTTC.

This clonotype was observed many times. V is TRBV6-1 and J is TRBJ2-1, with D possibly TRBD2 on 5 matching bases. The CDR3 consists of 14 residues. Germline loops: CDR1 MNHNS, CDR2 SASEGT. Trimming shortened V by 6 bases and J by 5 bases, and 14 bases separated the two germline ends. CDR3 DNA sequence: TGTGCCAGCAGCCTCCGGGGTCCACACAATGAGCAGTTCTTC. Protein sequence: CASSLRGPHNEQFF.

This clonotype has a count of ten or more. DNA of the CDR3: TGTGCCAGCTCACCGGTGCTGGATCAAGAGACCCAGTACTTC. This encodes CASSPVLDQETQYF. V usage is TRBV18 and J usage is TRBJ2-5; D ambiguous. Trimming stripped 3 bases from V and 2 bases from J, with 10 bases between. Germline values: CDR1 KGHSH, CDR2 LQKENI. The CDR3 totals 14 residues.

Ten or more counts support this clonotype. The chain employs TRBV13 and TRBJ2-4, with D tentatively TRBD2 (6 bases). The V and J ends lost 2 bases and 3 bases respectively, with 8 bases between them. CDR1 PRHDT and CDR2 FYEKMQ come from the germline V gene (reference sequence). This CDR3 is 14 amino acids long. The chain's CDR3 is CASSLPEGKNIQYF. As DNA, the CDR3 is TGTGCCAGCAGCTTACCGGAGGGCAAAAACATTCAGTACTTC.

This clonotype was counted many times. The chain joins TRBV7-2 to TRBJ1-1, with no clear D. Trimming took off 1 base at V and 6 bases at J, with 15 bases between the two ends. The CDR3 contains 15 residues. The germline CDR1 and CDR2 sequences are SGHTA and FQGNSA. The CDR3: CASSLESRALAEAFF. CDR3 coding DNA: TGTGCCAGCAGCTTAGAAAGTCGGGCTTTGGCTGAAGCTTTCTTT.

This clonotype has more than one count but fewer than ten. J is TRBJ1-1 and V is TRBV12-3 or TRBV12-4, with D hard to call. This CDR3 contains 14 residues. Between the trimmed V and J ends, which lost 4 bases and 1 base, there was a span of 10 bases. The CDR3 DNA is TGTGCCAGCAGTTGGACGCGAGGGAACACTGAAGCTTTCTTT. Encoded protein: CASSWTRGNTEAFF.